Described below is a single T cell receptor (beta chain) sequence and its context. This entry belongs to a study of T-cell memory formation after mild COVID-19. TCRdb re-called the 5' RACE reads with MiXCR, one entry per CDR3 protein. The sample has about 350,000 distinct CDR3 sequences; roughly 14% are singletons. CDR3 length: 15 residues. Trimming removed 0 bases at V and 5 bases at J, with 13 bases between. CDR1 LGHDT and CDR2 YNNKEL come from the germline V gene (reference sequence). Input material: PBMCs or a T cell subset sorted from them (not recorded which). This clonotype was sampled from a man between 18 and 29 years old who had mild COVID-19 (a few samples of this study predate the infection). Cell type and time point are not known. The chain links TRBV3-1 to TRBJ2-5; D is ambiguous. The chain's CDR3 is CASSQDLGFSETQYF. The CDR3 DNA follows: TGTGCCAGCAGCCAAGATCTAGGATTTAGTGAGACCCAGTACTTC.